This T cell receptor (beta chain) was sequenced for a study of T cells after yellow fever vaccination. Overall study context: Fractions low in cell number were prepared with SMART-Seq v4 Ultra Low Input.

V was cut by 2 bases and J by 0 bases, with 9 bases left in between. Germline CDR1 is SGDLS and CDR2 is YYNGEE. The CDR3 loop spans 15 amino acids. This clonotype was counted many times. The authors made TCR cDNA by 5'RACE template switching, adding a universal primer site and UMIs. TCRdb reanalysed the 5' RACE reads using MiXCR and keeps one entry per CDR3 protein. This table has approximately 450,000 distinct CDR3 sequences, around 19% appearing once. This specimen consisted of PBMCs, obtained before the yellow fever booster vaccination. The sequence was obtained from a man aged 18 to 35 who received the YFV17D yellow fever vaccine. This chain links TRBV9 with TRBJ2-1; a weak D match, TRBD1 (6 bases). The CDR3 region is CASSVGQNSYNEQFF. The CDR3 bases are TGTGCCAGCAGCGTCGGACAGAACTCCTACAATGAGCAGTTCTTC.